A single TCR beta chain is shown here with its context. A single record per CDR3 protein comes from TCRdb applying MiXCR to the 5' RACE reads. The table shows about 220,000 distinct CDR3 sequences, with 5% to 7% occurring only once. This specimen comes from a study of identical twins. The V end was cut by 2 bases, the J end by 4 bases, with 21 bases between. The CDR3 contains 17 residues. Germline V gene lookup returns CDR1 MNHEY and CDR2 SVGEGT. The same sample was also used in a study of T cells expressing NK-cell markers.

The source material was CD8+ T cells sorted from blood. The origin of this receptor is a woman aged 18-29 years in good health. This chain uses TRBV6-2 or TRBV6-3 with TRBJ2-7; TRBD2 is a possible D gene (6 bases). The DNA of the CDR3 is TGTGCCAGCAGTTACGCCCCGGGAGAAAATCCTCGGTACGAGCAGTACTTC. This gives the protein CASSYAPGENPRYEQYF.